This is a list of T cell receptor beta chains from one sample in a study of T cell changes during pregnancy in multiple sclerosis. The table came from immunoSEQ multiplex PCR; TCRdb's copy has only in-frame clones and leaves some out. The sample consists of under 70,000 clones, about nine tenths of them appearing once. The sequencing used peripheral blood, collected in the third trimester of pregnancy. These receptors were taken from a female donor in good health, enrolled as a control in a pregnancy study. Each CDR3 is given with its conserved first and last residue. D genes are given only for firm matches. Some rows have no size entry. The others give once, few or many, or a class for an expanded clone.

D,V,J,size,length,CDR3,DNA
-,TRBV5-1,TRBJ1-2,-,14,CASSLKTLDDGYTF,TGCGCCAGCAGCTTGAAGACCCTAGATGATGGCTACACCTTC
TRBD1,TRBV6-1,TRBJ1-2,few,15,CASSSPGQGSYGYTF,TGTGCCAGCAGTTCGCCGGGACAGGGAAGCTATGGCTACACCTTC
-,TRBV14,TRBJ1-1,-,19,CASSQDRAGMRTPGTEAFF,TGTGCCAGCAGCCAAGATCGCGCTGGTATGCGGACCCCGGGGACTGAAGCTTTCTTT
TRBD1,TRBV2,TRBJ2-7,once,13,CASKGTGDYEQYF,TGTGCCAGCAAAGGGACAGGGGACTACGAGCAGTACTTC
-,TRBV7-7,TRBJ2-1,-,13,CASSLAVYNEQFF,TGTGCTAGCAGCTTAGCCGTGTACAATGAGCAGTTCTTC
TRBD1,TRBV5-6,TRBJ1-5,-,15,CASSLGTGGGQPQHF,TGTGCCAGCAGCTTGGGGACAGGGGGCGGTCAGCCCCAGCATTTT
-,TRBV7-9,TRBJ1-1,-,12,CASSAPGPEAFF,TGTGCCAGCAGCGCCCCAGGGCCTGAAGCTTTCTTT
-,TRBV10-3,TRBJ1-1,-,16,CASTRGIGDDDTEAFF,TGTGCCTCCACACGCGGGATAGGGGACGACGACACTGAAGCTTTCTTT
-,TRBV19,TRBJ1-1,-,12,CASSSLGAAAFF,TGTGCCAGTAGTAGTTTAGGGGCCGCAGCTTTCTTT
-,TRBV27,TRBJ2-7,-,14,CASSFLVPGAEQYF,TGTGCCAGCAGTTTTTTAGTTCCGGGTGCGGAGCAGTACTTC
-,TRBV30,TRBJ1-1,few,11,CAWGGSGGAFF,TGTGCCTGGGGGGGGTCTGGTGGAGCTTTCTTT
TRBD2,TRBV6-1,TRBJ2-7,-,15,CASRSTSGGAAEQYF,TGTGCCAGCAGGTCGACTAGCGGGGGGGCCGCCGAGCAGTACTTC
TRBD2,TRBV18,TRBJ2-7,-,15,CASSPVAGGPNEQYF,TGTGCCAGCTCACCAGTAGCGGGAGGGCCGAACGAGCAGTACTTC
TRBD1,TRBV27,TRBJ2-5,-,13,CASSYTGGETQYF,TGTGCCAGCAGTTACACAGGGGGGGAGACCCAGTACTTC
-,TRBV19,TRBJ2-7,-,13,CASSIGPRGEQYF,TGTGCCAGTAGTATAGGGCCCCGTGGCGAGCAGTACTTC
TRBD1,TRBV9,TRBJ1-3,-,14,CASSVGTGGNTIYF,TGTGCCAGCAGCGTGGGGACAGGCGGAAACACCATATATTTT
-,TRBV5-1,TRBJ1-5,-,15,CASSLGGASNQPQHF,TGCGCCAGCAGCCTGGGGGGCGCTAGCAATCAGCCCCAGCATTTT
-,TRBV18,TRBJ1-3,-,16,CASSPDEGFFGNTIYF,TGTGCCAGCTCACCAGACGAGGGCTTCTTCGGAAACACCATATATTTT
TRBD1,TRBV19,TRBJ2-7,-,15,CASTITGGYLYEQYF,TGTGCCAGTACCATCACAGGGGGCTATCTCTACGAGCAGTACTTC
-,TRBV11-2,TRBJ2-3,once,13,CAWRGNHTDTQYF,TGTGCCTGGAGGGGCAATCACACAGATACGCAGTATTTT
-,TRBV12-5,TRBJ1-2,-,13,CASGTQGDWGYTF,TGTGCTAGTGGGACACAGGGCGATTGGGGCTACACCTTC
TRBD1,TRBV9,TRBJ1-1,-,16,CASSARGGQGATEAFF,TGTGCCAGCAGCGCCAGGGGGGGACAGGGGGCAACTGAAGCTTTCTTT
-,TRBV7-9,TRBJ2-1,-,15,CASSLPGQTYNEQFF,TGTGCCAGCAGCTTGCCCGGACAGACATACAATGAGCAGTTCTTC
-,TRBV4-1,TRBJ2-1,-,16,CASRTRPGQGYNEQFF,TGCGCCAGCAGAACAAGACCTGGGCAGGGATACAATGAGCAGTTCTTC
TRBD2,TRBV5-1,TRBJ2-5,-,16,CASSLQSSGGLGTQYF,TGCGCCAGCAGCTTACAGTCTAGCGGGGGCCTAGGGACCCAGTACTTC
-,TRBV28,TRBJ1-3,-,14,CASSRRGSGNTIYF,TGTGCCAGCAGTAGGCGGGGGTCTGGAAACACCATATATTTT
-,TRBV7-2,TRBJ2-6,-,15,CATRRGASGANVLTF,TGTGCCACGAGGCGCGGGGCGAGTGGGGCCAACGTCCTGACTTTC
TRBD1,TRBV18,TRBJ2-7,once,15,CASSPTGTGAYEQYF,TGTGCCAGCTCCCCCACCGGGACAGGGGCCTACGAGCAGTACTTC
TRBD2,TRBV6-1,TRBJ2-5,once,18,CASSEWGLAGDRGETQYF,TGTGCCAGCAGTGAATGGGGACTAGCGGGAGACAGGGGGGAGACCCAGTACTTC
-,TRBV7-2,TRBJ2-3,-,15,CASSFISGSTDTQYF,TGTGCCAGCAGCTTTATTAGCGGTAGCACAGATACGCAGTATTTT
-,TRBV5-1,TRBJ1-1,-,16,CASSREGVWVNTEAFF,TGCGCCAGCAGTCGAGAAGGGGTATGGGTGAACACTGAAGCTTTCTTT
-,TRBV20-1,TRBJ2-5,once,11,CSAFVGETQYF,TGCAGTGCTTTTGTCGGAGAGACCCAGTACTTC
-,TRBV6-5,TRBJ1-1,-,14,CASSYQLEPLSAFF,TGTGCCAGCAGTTACCAATTGGAGCCCTTGTCCGCTTTCTTT